This T cell receptor (beta chain) appears in the sequencing data of a study of cytotoxic CD8 clonotypes in ibrutinib-treated CLL. Study-level background: For this cohort, patients were approximately ten relapsed/refractory and under 16 treatment-naive, while 17 to 18 were IGHV unmutated. General observations from the study: Clonality showed a rise at ibrutinib response that reversed toward baseline at progression.

The CDR3 is 15 residues long. Trimming stripped 6 bases from V and 6 bases from J, with 15 bases between. CDR1 and CDR2 from the germline V gene are MNHNS and SASEGT. The planned depth of sequencing spanned 1 in 200,000 to 1 in 1 million T cells. Here immunoSEQ multiplex PCR was the method, and the copy in TCRdb shows in-frame clones only, minus some. The table has 90,000 to 150,000 clones, approximately 58% seen once. As regards this clone: Its antigen is unknown.

The sequences come from PBMCs, collected after 24 months of ibrutinib treatment. The chain has TRBV6-1 and TRBJ1-6; tentative D call: TRBD1 (6 bases). The sequence came from a human donor with chronic lymphocytic leukemia. CDR3 loop: CASSASGHTNSPLHF. CDR3 bases: TGTGCCAGCAGCGCTTCGGGACATACTAATTCACCCCTCCACTTT.